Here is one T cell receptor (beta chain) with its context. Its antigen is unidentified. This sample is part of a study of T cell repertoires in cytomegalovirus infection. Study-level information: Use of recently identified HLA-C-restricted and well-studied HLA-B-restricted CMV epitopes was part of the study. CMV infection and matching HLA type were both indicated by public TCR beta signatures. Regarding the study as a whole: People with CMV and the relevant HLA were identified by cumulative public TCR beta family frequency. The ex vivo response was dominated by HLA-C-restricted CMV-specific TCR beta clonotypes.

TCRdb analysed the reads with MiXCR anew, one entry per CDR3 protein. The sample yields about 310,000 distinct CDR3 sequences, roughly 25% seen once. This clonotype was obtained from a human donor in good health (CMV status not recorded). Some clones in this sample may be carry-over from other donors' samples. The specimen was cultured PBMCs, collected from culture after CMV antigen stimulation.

The CDR3 protein is CASTFTGAGNQPQHF. DNA of the CDR3: TGTGCCAGTACCTTTACAGGGGCCGGCAATCAGCCCCAGCATTTT. The rearrangement links TRBV19 to TRBJ1-5; 7 bases fit TRBD1. Germline V gene sequence: CDR1 LNHDA, CDR2 SQIVND (reference sequence). Losses at the gene ends were 7 bases for V and 2 bases for J; bases not matched to a gene: 8. The CDR3 totals 15 residues.